The rows below give T cell receptor beta chains drawn from one sample of a study of T cells after yellow fever vaccination. One entry per CDR3 protein results from TCRdb running MiXCR on the 5' RACE reads. The sample holds about 320,000 distinct CDR3 sequences; 6.8% are singletons and the top ten take roughly 19%. The sample was PBMCs, taken roughly seven weeks after the first yellow fever vaccination. Every receptor here comes from a man aged 18-30 years who received the YFV17D yellow fever vaccine. Each CDR3 is given with its conserved first and last residue. A D gene is named only where the DNA matches it firmly. Size values are once, few and many counts, or a class for expanded clones, and some rows have none.

j_call d_call clone_size v_call cdr3_nt cdr3_aa
TRBJ1-2 . few TRBV11-2 TGTGCCAGCAGCTCCCGGGAGGGAAGCTATGGCTACACCTTC CASSSREGSYGYTF
TRBJ2-5 . many TRBV18 TGTGCCAGCTCACCACGAAGGGAAGAGACCCAGTACTTC CASSPRREETQYF
TRBJ1-1 TRBD1 . TRBV7-9 TGTGCCAGCAGCCACCGGGAGGGGACAGGAAATACTGAAGCTTTCTTT CASSHREGTGNTEAFF
TRBJ2-4 . few TRBV6-2/TRBV6-3 TGTGCCAGCAGTGTAAACGTAAACATTCAGTACTTC CASSVNVNIQYF
TRBJ2-7 . few TRBV6-2/TRBV6-3 TGTGCCAGCATCCCTTCGACATTCTACACCTACGAGCAGTACTTC CASIPSTFYTYEQYF
TRBJ2-3 . few TRBV5-8 TGTGCCAGCAGCTTAACGACTACCACAGATACGCAGTATTTT CASSLTTTTDTQYF
TRBJ2-1 TRBD2 few TRBV5-1 TGCGCCAGCAGCAGGCGGACTAGCGGCGACCCTTACAATGAGCAGTTCTTC CASSRRTSGDPYNEQFF
TRBJ1-5 . few TRBV14 TGTGCCAGCAGCCAAGGATTCCGGCAGCCCCAGCATTTT CASSQGFRQPQHF
TRBJ2-1 TRBD1 . TRBV18 TGTGCCAGCTCACCTTGGGACAGGGCCTCCAATGAGCAGTTCTTC CASSPWDRASNEQFF
TRBJ1-5 TRBD1 many TRBV19 TGTGCCAGTAGACCGGGACAGGGGACTTTAAGGGAGCCCCAGCATTTT CASRPGQGTLREPQHF
TRBJ1-6 . . TRBV4-3 TGCGCCAGCAGCCGTTCGGACAGAGCAAATTCACCCCTCCACTTT CASSRSDRANSPLHF
TRBJ2-5 . many TRBV4-3 TGCGCCAGCAGCCATGCTCTAGGCTACCAAGAGACCCAGTACTTC CASSHALGYQETQYF